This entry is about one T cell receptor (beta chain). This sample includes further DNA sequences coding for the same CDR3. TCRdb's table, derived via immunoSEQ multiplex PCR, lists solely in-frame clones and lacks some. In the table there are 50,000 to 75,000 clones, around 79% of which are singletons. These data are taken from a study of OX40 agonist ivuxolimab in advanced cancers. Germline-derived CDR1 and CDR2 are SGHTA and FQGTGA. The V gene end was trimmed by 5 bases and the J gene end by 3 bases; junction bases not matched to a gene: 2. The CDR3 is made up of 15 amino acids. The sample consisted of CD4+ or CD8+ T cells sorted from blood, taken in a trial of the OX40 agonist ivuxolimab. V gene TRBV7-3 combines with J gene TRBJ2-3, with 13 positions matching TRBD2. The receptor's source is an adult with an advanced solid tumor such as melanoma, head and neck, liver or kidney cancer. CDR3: CASSPTSGGTDTQYF. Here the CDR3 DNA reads TGTGCCAGCAGCCCGACTAGCGGGGGGACAGATACGCAGTATTTT.